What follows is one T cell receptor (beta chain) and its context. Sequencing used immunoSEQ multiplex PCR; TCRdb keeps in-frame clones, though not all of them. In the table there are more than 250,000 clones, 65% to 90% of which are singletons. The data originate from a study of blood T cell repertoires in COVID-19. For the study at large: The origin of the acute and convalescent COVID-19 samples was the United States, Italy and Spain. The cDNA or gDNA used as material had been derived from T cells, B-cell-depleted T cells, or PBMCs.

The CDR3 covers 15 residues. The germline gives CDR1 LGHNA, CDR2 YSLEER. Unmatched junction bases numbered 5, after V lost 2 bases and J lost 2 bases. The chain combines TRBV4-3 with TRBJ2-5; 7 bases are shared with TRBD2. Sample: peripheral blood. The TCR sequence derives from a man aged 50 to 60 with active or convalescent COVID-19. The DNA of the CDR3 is TGCGCCAGCAGCCAATACCTAGCGGAACAAGAGACCCAGTACTTC. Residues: CASSQYLAEQETQYF.